This T cell receptor (beta chain) was obtained from a study of control samples from healthy donors and cancer patients. CDR1 and CDR2 (germline): SGHTA, FQGNSA. The CDR3 has 15 residues. V was trimmed by 2 bases and J by 3 bases, leaving 14 bases between them. Assay used: immunoSEQ multiplex PCR; TCRdb lists only in-frame clones, some missing. Of 350,000 to 450,000 clones detected, around nine tenths appear once; the ten largest clones hold around 6.4%. The J gene is TRBJ2-7, the V gene TRBV7-2; possibly TRBD2 for D (5 bases). The TCR comes from a man aged 35 to 55 with head and neck cancer. Source material: PBMCs. The CDR3 loop reads CASSLTGVMNYEQYF. CDR3 in DNA: TGTGCCAGCAGCTTAACCGGGGTCATGAACTACGAGCAGTACTTC.